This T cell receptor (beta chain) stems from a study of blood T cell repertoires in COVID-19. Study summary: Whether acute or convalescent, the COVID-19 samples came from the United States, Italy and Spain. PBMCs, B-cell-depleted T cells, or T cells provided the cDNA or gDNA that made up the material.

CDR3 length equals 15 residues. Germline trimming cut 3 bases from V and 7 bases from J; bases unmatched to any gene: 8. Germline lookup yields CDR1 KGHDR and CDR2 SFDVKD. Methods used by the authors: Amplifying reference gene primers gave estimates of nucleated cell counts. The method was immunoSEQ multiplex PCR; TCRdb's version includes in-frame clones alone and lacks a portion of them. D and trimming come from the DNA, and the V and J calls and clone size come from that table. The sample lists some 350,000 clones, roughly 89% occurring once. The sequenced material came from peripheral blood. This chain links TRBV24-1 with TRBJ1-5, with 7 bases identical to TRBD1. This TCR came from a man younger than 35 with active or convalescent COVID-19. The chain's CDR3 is CATSDQGEEGQPQHF. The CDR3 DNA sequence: TGTGCCACCAGTGATCAGGGGGAGGAGGGGCAGCCCCAGCATTTT.